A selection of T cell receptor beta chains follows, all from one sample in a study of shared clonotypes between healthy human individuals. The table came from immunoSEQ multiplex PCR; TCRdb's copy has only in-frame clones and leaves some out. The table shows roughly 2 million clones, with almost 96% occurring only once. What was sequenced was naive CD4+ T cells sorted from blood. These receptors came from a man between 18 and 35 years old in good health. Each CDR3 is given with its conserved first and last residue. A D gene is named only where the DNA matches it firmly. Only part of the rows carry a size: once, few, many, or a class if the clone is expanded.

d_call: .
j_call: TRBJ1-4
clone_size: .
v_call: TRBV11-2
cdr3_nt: TGTGCCAGCAGCCCAGGGGCAACTAATGAAAAACTGTTTTTT
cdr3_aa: CASSPGATNEKLFF

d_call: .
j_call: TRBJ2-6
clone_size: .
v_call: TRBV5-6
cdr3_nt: TGTGCCAGCAGCTTGGTCACAGGGCTATCTGGGGCCAACGTCCTGACTTTC
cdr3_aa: CASSLVTGLSGANVLTF

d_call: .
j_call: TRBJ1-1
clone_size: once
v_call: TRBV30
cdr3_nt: TGTGCCTGGAGTGCCTTAAGAGGGTTTGACACTGAAGCTTTCTTT
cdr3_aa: CAWSALRGFDTEAFF

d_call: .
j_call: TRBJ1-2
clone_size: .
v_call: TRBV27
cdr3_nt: TGTGCCAGCAGTTTAGGCGGCAGGGTGAATGGCTACACCTTC
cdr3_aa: CASSLGGRVNGYTF

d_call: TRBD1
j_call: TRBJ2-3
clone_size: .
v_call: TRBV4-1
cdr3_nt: TGCGCCAGCAGCAGAGCACCGGGACAGGGGACAAGTATGGGCACAGATACGCAGTATTTT
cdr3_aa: CASSRAPGQGTSMGTDTQYF

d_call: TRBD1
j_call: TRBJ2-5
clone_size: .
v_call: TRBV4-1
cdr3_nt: TGCGCCAGCAGGCCGGACAGGGGGCCGCAAGAGACCCAGTACTTC
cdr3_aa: CASRPDRGPQETQYF

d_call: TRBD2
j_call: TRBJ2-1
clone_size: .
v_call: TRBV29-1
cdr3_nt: TGCAGCGTTCGGGGGAGGCTAGCGGGAGTTCCCAGTAGCGGATTCTTC
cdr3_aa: CSVRGRLAGVPSSGFF

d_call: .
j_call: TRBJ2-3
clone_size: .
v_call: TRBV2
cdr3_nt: TGTGCCAGCAGTGTTAGGCCAGATACGCAGTATTTT
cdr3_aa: CASSVRPDTQYF

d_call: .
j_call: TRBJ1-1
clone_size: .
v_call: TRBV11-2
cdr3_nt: TGTGCCAGCAGCTCCCGAAGGTCCGGGGTCAACACTGAAGCTTTCTTT
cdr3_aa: CASSSRRSGVNTEAFF

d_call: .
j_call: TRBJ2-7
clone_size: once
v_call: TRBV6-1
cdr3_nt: TGTGCCAGCACCGCCCAAGGGGACTACGAGCAGTACTTC
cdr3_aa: CASTAQGDYEQYF

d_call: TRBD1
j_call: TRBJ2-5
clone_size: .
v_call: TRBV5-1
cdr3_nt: TGCGCCAGCAGCAATCCAGGGGGACAAGAGACCCAGTACTTC
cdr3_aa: CASSNPGGQETQYF

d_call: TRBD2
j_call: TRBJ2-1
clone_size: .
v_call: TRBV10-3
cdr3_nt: TGTGCCATCAGGGCTAGCGGTAGCTCCTACAATGAGCAGTTCTTC
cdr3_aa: CAIRASGSSYNEQFF

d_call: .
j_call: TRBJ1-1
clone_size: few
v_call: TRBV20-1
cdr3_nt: TGCAGCCCTAATCCTGGAGCTTTCTTT
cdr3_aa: CSPNPGAFF

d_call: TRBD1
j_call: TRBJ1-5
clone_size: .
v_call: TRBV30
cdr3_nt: TGTGCCTGGAGCGGGGGACAGGGAGGGCAGCCCCAGCATTTT
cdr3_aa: CAWSGGQGGQPQHF

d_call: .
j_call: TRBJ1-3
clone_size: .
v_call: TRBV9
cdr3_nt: TGTGCCAGCAGCGTAGCAGCGAGCTCTGGAAACACCATATATTTT
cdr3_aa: CASSVAASSGNTIYF

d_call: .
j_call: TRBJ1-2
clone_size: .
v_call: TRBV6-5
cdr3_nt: TGTGCCAGCTACGGGGGGCGCTCTGGGTATGGCTACACCTTC
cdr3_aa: CASYGGRSGYGYTF

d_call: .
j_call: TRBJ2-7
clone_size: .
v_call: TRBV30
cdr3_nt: TGTGCCCTGAACTCACCAGGGCCTTCCTACGAGCAGTACTTC
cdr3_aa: CALNSPGPSYEQYF

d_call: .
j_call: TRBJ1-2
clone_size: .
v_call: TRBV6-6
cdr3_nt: TGTGCCAGCAGTTCCTCGGTCTCTACTACTAACTATGGCTACACCTTC
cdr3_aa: CASSSSVSTTNYGYTF

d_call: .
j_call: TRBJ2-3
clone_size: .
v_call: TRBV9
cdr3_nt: TGTGCCAGCAGCGTAGGAGATGATACGCAGTATTTT
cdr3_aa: CASSVGDDTQYF

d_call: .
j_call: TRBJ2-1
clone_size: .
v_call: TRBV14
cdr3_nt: TGTGCCAGCAGCCACTGGGGGGCGGGTCAGTACAATGAGCAGTTCTTC
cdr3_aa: CASSHWGAGQYNEQFF

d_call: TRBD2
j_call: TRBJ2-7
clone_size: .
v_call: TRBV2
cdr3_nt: TGTGCCAGCAGTGAAGGTCTAGCGGGAGGTCGGGTCGAGCAGTACTTC
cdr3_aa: CASSEGLAGGRVEQYF

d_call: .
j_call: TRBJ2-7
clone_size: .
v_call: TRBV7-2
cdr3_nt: TGTGCCAGCAGCTCTGACAGGACCCAATTCAACGAGCAGTACTTC
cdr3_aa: CASSSDRTQFNEQYF

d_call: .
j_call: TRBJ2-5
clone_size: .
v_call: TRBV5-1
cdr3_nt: TGCGCCAGCAGCAGGACAAAGGGTGATCAAGAGACCCAGTACTTC
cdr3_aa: CASSRTKGDQETQYF

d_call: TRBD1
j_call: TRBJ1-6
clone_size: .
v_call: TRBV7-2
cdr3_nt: TGTGCCAGCAGCTTAGGACAGGGCCCATATAATTCACCCCTCCACTTT
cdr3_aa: CASSLGQGPYNSPLHF

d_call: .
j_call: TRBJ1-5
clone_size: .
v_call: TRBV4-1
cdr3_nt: TGCGCCAGCAGCCAAGAAAGTCAGCCCAATCAGCCCCAGCATTTT
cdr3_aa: CASSQESQPNQPQHF

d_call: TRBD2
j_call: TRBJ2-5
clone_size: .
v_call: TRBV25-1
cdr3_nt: TGTGCCAGCAGTGAACCCGGGGGGGGCCCTAAGACCCAGTACTTC
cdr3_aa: CASSEPGGGPKTQYF

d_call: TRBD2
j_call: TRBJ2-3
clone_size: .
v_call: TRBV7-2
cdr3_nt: TGTGCCAGCAGCTGGACTAGCGGGACCACAGATACGCAGTATTTT
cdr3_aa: CASSWTSGTTDTQYF

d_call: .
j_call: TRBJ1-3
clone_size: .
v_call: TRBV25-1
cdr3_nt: TGTGCCAGCAGCGAAAGAGGGGGGGGACGCGGAAACACCATATATTTT
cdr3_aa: CASSERGGGRGNTIYF

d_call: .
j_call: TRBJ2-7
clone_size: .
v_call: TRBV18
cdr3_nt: TGTGCCAGCTCAACCGGGACAAAAGGCTACGAGCAGTACTTC
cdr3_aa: CASSTGTKGYEQYF

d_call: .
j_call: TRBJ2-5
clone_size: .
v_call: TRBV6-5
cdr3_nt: TGTGCCACTAAACGGCGGGAGACCCAGTACTTC
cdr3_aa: CATKRRETQYF